This T cell receptor (beta chain) was observed in a study of OX40 agonist ivuxolimab in advanced cancers. Study overall: Ivuxolimab, which is an agonistic anti-OX40 (CD134) antibody, was administered to the patients.

Using immunoSEQ multiplex PCR, the repertoire was profiled, and TCRdb retains in-frame clones only, with some absent. Of fewer than 70,000 clones in the sample, roughly 80% were seen once. Germline V gene sequence: CDR1 DFQATT, CDR2 SNEGSKA (reference sequence). V gave up 6 bases and J gave up 11 bases, with 14 bases separating them. The length of the CDR3 is 11 residues. V is TRBV20-1 and J is TRBJ1-5; D is unresolved. The sequences come from CD4+ or CD8+ T cells sorted from blood, collected in a trial of the OX40 agonist ivuxolimab. This receptor was taken from an adult with an advanced solid tumor such as melanoma, head and neck, liver or kidney cancer. The CDR3 is CSAASLRAQHF. The CDR3 DNA reads TGCAGTGCCGCATCCCTGAGAGCCCAGCATTTT.